The clone carrying this T cell receptor beta chain appeared a few times. This specimen belongs to a study of T-cell reconstitution after alpha-beta-depleted transplantation in children. For TCRbeta, the library was prepared with unique molecular identifiers. MiXCR was run by TCRdb on the PCR reads, yielding one entry per CDR3 protein. The table has hundreds of thousands of distinct CDR3 sequences, approximately 20% seen once. CDR1 SGHDT and CDR2 YYEEEE come from the germline V gene. V was trimmed by 6 bases and J by 0 bases, leaving 16 bases between them. This CDR3 region has 16 residues. The input for sequencing was PBMCs from the stem cell graft donor, taken from the stem cell graft. The sequence was obtained from a human donor who donated a stem cell graft to a child with acute lymphoblastic leukemia. V gene TRBV5-6 combines with J gene TRBJ2-4; the D gene is possibly TRBD2 (6 bases). The CDR3 sequence is CASKTSGLEAKNIQYF. The CDR3 DNA reads TGTGCCAGCAAGACTAGTGGACTGGAAGCCAAAAACATTCAGTACTTC.